Presented here are 8 T cell receptor beta chains from one specimen sequenced in a study of blood T cells in healthy people across ages. The second PCR ran roughly 6 to 11 cycles with a sample-barcoded 5' primer and J-beta primers. TCRdb re-called the 5' RACE reads with MiXCR, one entry per CDR3 protein. This repertoire shows hundreds of thousands of distinct CDR3 sequences, more than 20% found once; its top ten account for 3.5% to 4%. The sequencing input was blood. Source of these receptors: a man aged 65 to 79 in good health.

This rearrangement joins TRBV7-2 to TRBJ2-5; TRBD1 matches at 7 bases. The CDR3 contains 14 residues. With 5 bases clipped from V and 6 bases from J, the junction kept 9 bases outside the gene matches. Germline assignment: CDR1 SGHTA and CDR2 FQGNSA. Written as DNA, the CDR3 is TGTGCCAGCAGCCGTGGGACAGCTACCAAGACCCAGTACTTC. Protein: CASSRGTATKTQYF. Full variable domain (missing parts from reference TRBV7-2 and TRBJ2-5): GAGVSQSPSNKVTEKGKDVELRCDPISGHTALYWYRQSLGQGLEFLIYFQGNSAPDKSGLPSDRFSAERTGGSVSTLTIQRTQQEDSAVYLCASSRGTATKTQYFGPGTRLLVL.

This clonotype was counted only a few times. The gene calls are TRBV4-2 and TRBJ2-2; TRBD1 agrees at 7 bases. This CDR3 has 15 residues. Germline CDR1 reads LGHNA; CDR2 reads YNFKEQ. The V segment lost 1 base and the J segment 3 bases; nucleotides outside the gene matches: 2. CDR3 region: CASSQAQGDTGELFF. The CDR3, as DNA: TGTGCCAGCAGCCAAGCCCAGGGGGACACCGGGGAGCTGTTTTTT.

The chain couples TRBV12-3 or TRBV12-4 to TRBJ2-7; no firm D call. The CDR3 spans 13 residues. V lost 2 bases to trimming and J lost 2 bases, with 7 bases between them. For the CDR3, the DNA is TGTGCCAGCAGTTTATTTGGCGCCTACGAGCAGTACTTC. This gives the protein CASSLFGAYEQYF.

This clonotype was observed a few times. The chain employs TRBV7-3 and TRBJ2-5; TRBD2 matches 13 bases. The V gene's germline CDR1 is SGHTA and CDR2 FQGTGA. V shed 5 bases, J shed 5 bases, and the junction held 11 bases outside the gene matches. This CDR3 spans 17 amino acids. The CDR3 bases are TGTGCCAGCAGCGCAGGACCCGGGACTAGCGGGATTGAGACCCAGTACTTC. Protein sequence: CASSAGPGTSGIETQYF.

This clonotype showed up just a few times. The J gene is TRBJ2-3, the V gene TRBV9; D gene ambiguous. CDR1 and CDR2 (germline): SGDLS, YYNGEE. Trimming shortened V by 3 bases and J by 7 bases, and 12 bases separated the two germline ends. The CDR3 consists of 13 residues. The CDR3 DNA follows: TGTGCCAGCAGCGCAGAGAAAGCTCATACGCAGTATTTT. It translates to CASSAEKAHTQYF.

J is TRBJ2-2 and V is TRBV7-2; D not resolved. V shed 5 bases and J shed 8 bases, with 9 bases lying between them. There are 12 residues in the CDR3. From germline, CDR1 is SGHTA and CDR2 FQGNSA. CDR3 in DNA: TGTGCCAGCAGCCCGCCATCTGGGGAGCTGTTTTTT. Translating gives CASSPPSGELFF. The complete variable domain, with remaining parts taken from reference TRBV7-2 and TRBJ2-2, reads GAGVSQSPSNKVTEKGKDVELRCDPISGHTALYWYRQSLGQGLEFLIYFQGNSAPDKSGLPSDRFSAERTGGSVSTLTIQRTQQEDSAVYLCASSPPSGELFFGEGSRLTVL.

About this clonotype: The junction differs from germline at one of its ends, possibly a read error. The chain has TRBV12-3 or TRBV12-4 and TRBJ2-3; D possibly corresponds to TRBD2 (5 bases). This CDR3 comprises 14 residues. The CDR3 DNA is TGTGCCGGCAGTTTAATGGGAGCATCACACACGCAGTATTTT. Protein: CAGSLMGASHTQYF.

The rearrangement joins TRBV10-3 to TRBJ1-2, with 7 bases lining up with TRBD1. CDR3 length equals 15 residues. Germline assignment: CDR1 ENHRY and CDR2 SYGVKD. Trimming cost V 0 bases and J 4 bases; bases outside gene matches: 5. CDR3 in DNA: TGTGCCATCAGTGAGTCGACAGGGTTAGCCTATGGCTACACCTTC. It encodes CAISESTGLAYGYTF.